This paragraph covers one T cell receptor (beta chain) sequence. Authors' data handling: Cell counts per sample came from amplifying reference gene primers. TCRdb's copy holds only in-frame clones and misses some; the assay was immunoSEQ multiplex PCR. Clone size and V and J calls were adopted from that table, with D and trimming inferred from the DNA. Of just over 250,000 clones listed, 86% are singletons. This record comes from a study of blood T cell repertoires in COVID-19. The wider study: The United States, Italy and Spain supplied acute and convalescent COVID-19 samples.

V lost 1 base and J lost 5; bases outside the gene matches: 15. Germline CDR1 is MGHRA and CDR2 is YSYEKL. The CDR3 extends over 18 amino acids. Sequencing input: peripheral blood. This clonotype was sampled from a man in his forties or fifties who had recovered from COVID-19. This sequence joins TRBV4-1 and TRBJ2-7; 9 nucleotides agree with TRBD2. The CDR3: CASSQVQSRRTSENEQYF. Here the CDR3 DNA reads TGCGCCAGCAGCCAAGTACAGTCCAGGCGGACTAGCGAAAACGAGCAGTACTTC.